Presented here are 8 T cell receptor beta chains from one specimen sequenced in a study of beta chain features in type 1 diabetes. Regarding the study as a whole: A moderate, significant TCRB CDR3 shortening appeared in type 1 diabetes across four CD4+ subsets.

Expressed TCRB transcripts got sequenced, as all isolated RNA was reverse transcribed. TCRdb's table, derived via immunoSEQ multiplex PCR, lists solely in-frame clones and lacks some. In the table there are approximately 730,000 clones, around an eighth of which are singletons. No cognate antigen is known for these TCRs. What was sequenced was naive CD4+ T cells from blood. The receptors derive from a young man with type 1 diabetes.

This clone was detected a few times. The chain combines TRBV4-1 with TRBJ2-7, with TRBD1 matching over 8 bases. The junction had 11 bases not matched to a gene; V was cut back by 1 base and J by 6 bases. Per the germline V gene, CDR1 is MGHRA and CDR2 is YSYEKL. The CDR3 consists of 16 residues. The DNA of the CDR3 is TGCGCCAGCAGCCAAGGATCTGGACAGGGTTTAGGCGAGCAGTACTTC. Its protein product is CASSQGSGQGLGEQYF.

This chain joins TRBV6-1 and TRBJ1-1, with TRBD1 as a possible D gene (6 bases). CDR1 is MNHNS and CDR2 is SASEGT in the germline V gene. The CDR3 has 14 residues. The ends were cut back, 7 bases at V and 1 base at J, with 13 bases in the middle. In DNA, the CDR3 is TGTGCCAGCACGCCGGGCAGGGGGAACACTGAAGCTTTCTTT. Its protein product is CASTPGRGNTEAFF.

The table lists this clone with a few counts. The genes are TRBV7-9 and TRBJ1-1; D gene ambiguous. Trimming stripped 5 bases from V and 7 bases from J, with 11 bases between. This CDR3 comprises 12 residues. Germline CDR1 and CDR2: SEHNR and FQNEAQ (reference sequence). The CDR3 is CASSPRSHEAFF. CDR3 in DNA: TGTGCCAGCAGCCCCAGGAGCCATGAAGCTTTCTTT. The full variable domain, rest sourced from reference TRBV7-9 and TRBJ1-1, is DTGVSQNPRHKITKRGQNVTFRCDPISEHNRLYWYRQTLGQGPEFLTYFQNEAQLEKSRLLSDRFSAERPKGSFSTLEIQRTEQGDSAMYLCASSPRSHEAFFGQGTRLTVV.

This rearrangement joins TRBV30 to TRBJ1-5; D is uncertain. Germline-derived CDR1 and CDR2 are GTSNPN and SVGIG (reference sequence). The CDR3 covers 12 residues. V was pared by 5 bases and J by 9 bases, with 14 bases between. CDR3 sequence: CAWGRVDRPQHF. The CDR3 DNA is TGTGCCTGGGGGCGGGTCGATCGGCCCCAGCATTTT.

The rearrangement joins TRBV6-6 to TRBJ2-3; possibly TRBD2 for D (6 bases). The CDR3 has 15 residues. The germline V gene encodes CDR1 MNHNY and CDR2 SVGAGI (reference sequence). V was shortened by 7 bases and J by 1 base, with 15 bases between the two germline ends. The CDR3 sequence: CASTPTGGGTDTQYF. The CDR3 DNA is TGTGCCAGCACCCCTACGGGCGGGGGCACAGATACGCAGTATTTT.

The rearrangement links TRBV14 to TRBJ1-1; possibly TRBD1 for D (6 bases). The CDR3 loop spans 15 amino acids. The germline gives CDR1 SGHDN, CDR2 FVKESK. Trimming stripped 4 bases from V and 2 bases from J, with 14 bases between. The CDR3 DNA sequence: TGTGCCAGCAGCCTCCTAGGTGGGGGCAACACTGAAGCTTTCTTT. Translation gives CASSLLGGGNTEAFF. Variable domain in full (rest from reference TRBV14 and TRBJ1-1): EAGVTQFPSHSVIEKGQTVTLRCDPISGHDNLYWYRRVMGKEIKFLLHFVKESKQDESGMPNNRFLAERTGGTYSTLKVQPAELEDSGVYFCASSLLGGGNTEAFFGQGTRLTVV.

The V and J genes are TRBV7-2 and TRBJ2-4; TRBD2 matches at 9 bases. The CDR3 has 15 amino acids. V shed 1 base, J shed 6 bases, and the junction held 4 bases outside the gene matches. The germline gives CDR1 SGHTA, CDR2 FQGNSA. CDR3 sequence: CASSLGSGGINIQYF. CDR3 DNA: TGTGCCAGCAGCTTAGGAAGCGGGGGGATAAACATTCAGTACTTC.

This clone was seen a few times. The chain recombines TRBV28 with TRBJ1-2; D not resolved. The CDR3 covers 12 residues. The germline gives CDR1 MDHEN, CDR2 SYDVKM. Deletions cut 6 bases from V and 4 bases from J, with 9 bases between. The CDR3 region is CASSSLIYGYTF. The CDR3 DNA reads as TGTGCCAGCAGCTCACTGATCTATGGCTACACCTTC.